A single sample gave rise to the 9 T cell receptor beta chains below, sequenced in a study of read filtering for tumor transcriptome and immune sequencing. This library used 300 to 500 ng RNA and molecular barcoded adaptors spanning alpha/delta and beta/gamma chains. TCRdb independently ran MiXCR on the reads; one entry per CDR3 protein. The sample includes 100,000 to 150,000 distinct CDR3 sequences, roughly 13% of them seen just once. Sequencing input: a population of CD138-negative cells sorted from bone marrow. Receptors were obtained from a donor at least 40 years old with multiple myeloma.

This clonotype was observed at least ten times. J is TRBJ2-2 and V is TRBV7-9; a possible D gene is TRBD2 (5 bases). With 2 bases removed from V and 6 bases from J, the gap between germline ends came to 10 bases. Germline-derived CDR1 and CDR2 are SEHNR and FQNEAQ (reference sequence). The CDR3 is 14 amino acids. CDR3 sequence: CASSLPGSPGELFF. The CDR3 bases are TGTGCCAGCAGCTTACCGGGGTCCCCCGGGGAGCTGTTTTTT.

With respect to this clonotype: An end of the junction does not agree with germline; a read error may underlie this. The CDR3 DNA reads TGTGCTAGTGGTTTGTCCTGGAATGAGCGGTTCTTC. It is translated as CASGLSWNERFF. The V and J genes are TRBV12-5 and TRBJ2-1, with D uncertain. The CDR3 runs to 12 residues. Germline V CDR1 and CDR2: LGHNT, FRNRAP.

This clonotype was seen ten or more times. The J gene is TRBJ2-6, the V gene TRBV2; D possibly uses TRBD1 or TRBD2 (6 bases each). Germline V gene lookup returns CDR1 SNHLY and CDR2 FYNNEI. The CDR3 has 16 residues. The V end lost 5 bases, the J end lost 0 bases, and 11 bases lay between the germline ends. The CDR3 loop reads CASSWGALSGANVLTF. The CDR3 nucleotides read TGTGCCAGCAGTTGGGGGGCACTCTCTGGGGCCAACGTCCTGACTTTC.

The sample holds many counts of this clonotype. This chain joins TRBV29-1 and TRBJ2-7, with 11 bases matching TRBD2. J lost 0 bases, V lost 4 bases, and 2 bases had no gene match. Germline V CDR1 and CDR2: SQVTM, ANQGSEA. The CDR3 is 14 amino acids. The CDR3 loop reads CSVAGTSGSYEQYF. For the CDR3, the DNA is TGCAGCGTTGCCGGGACTAGCGGCTCCTACGAGCAGTACTTC.

Points on this clonotype: This may be a read error: a much more frequent sequence differs by one nucleotide. The rearrangement links TRBV5-6 to TRBJ1-3; the D gene is possibly TRBD1 (6 bases). The CDR3 runs 17 residues. The germline CDR1 and CDR2 sequences are SGHDT and YYEEEE. The DNA of the CDR3 is TGTGCCAGCATCTTGAGGAGGGGGGCCAACTCTGGAAACACCATATATTTT. The encoded protein is CASILRRGANSGNTIYF.

This clonotype was detected ten times or more. The junction does not match germline at one end; this may be a read error. The chain employs TRBV6-1 and TRBJ2-4; 7 positions match TRBD2. Looked up from germline, CDR1 is MNHNS and CDR2 is SASEGT. The CDR3 covers 13 residues. This CDR3 reads CAGRLAPKNIQYF. CDR3 DNA: TGTGCCGGCAGACTAGCTCCCAAAAACATTCAGTACTTC.

As to this clonotype: The junction differs from germline at one of its ends, possibly a read error. V gene TRBV20-1 combines with J gene TRBJ2-3; D remains ambiguous. The germline V gene encodes CDR1 DFQATT and CDR2 SNEGSKA (reference sequence). This CDR3 contains 11 residues. The CDR3 DNA sequence: TGCAGTGCTAGGTGGCAAAATACGCGGTATTTT. As protein: CSARWQNTRYF.

This clonotype was detected many times. This chain links TRBV5-1 with TRBJ1-1; TRBD1 agrees at 11 bases. CDR3 length equals 14 residues. Looked up from germline, CDR1 is SGHRS and CDR2 is YFSETQ. Trimming removed 4 bases from V and 4 bases from J; junction bases left unmatched: 3. The CDR3 DNA reads TGCGCCAGCAGCGTAGGGACAGGGGGCACTGAAGCTTTCTTT. Protein: CASSVGTGGTEAFF.

Ten or more counts support this clonotype. The rearrangement uses TRBV20-1 and TRBJ2-5; D gene ambiguous. This CDR3 is 12 amino acids long. The germline V and J ends were trimmed by 2 bases and 1 base, with 5 bases remaining between them. CDR1 is DFQATT, CDR2 SNEGSKA, per germline (reference sequence). Written as DNA, the CDR3 is TGCAGTGCTAGACTACCCCAAGAGACCCAGTACTTC. Its translation: CSARLPQETQYF.